The 13 T cell receptor beta chains listed next were all sequenced from one sample in a study of cytomegalovirus exposure and HLA in healthy donors. 13 Jbeta primers and 60 Vbeta primers were used for the PCR. The protocol was immunoSEQ multiplex PCR, while the TCRdb copy is restricted to in-frame clones and leaves out a portion. The sample lists more than 95,000 clones, about four fifths occurring once. Sequencing was done on a sample of PBMCs. Receptors originate from a woman aged 40 to 50 in good health and CMV-seropositive.

This chain links TRBV14 with TRBJ1-2; D is unclear. The CDR3 length is 15 residues. Trimming took 4 bases from V and 7 from J, leaving 19 bases between them. Germline CDR1 reads SGHDN; CDR2 reads FVKESK. The CDR3 nucleotides read TGTGCCAGCAGCCCTTCTCCGGGATCCCCCTTTGGCTACACCTTC. Residues: CASSPSPGSPFGYTF.

The chain joins TRBV18 to TRBJ2-7, with 8 bases lining up with TRBD2. This CDR3 contains 15 residues. Germline CDR1 and CDR2: KGHSH and LQKENI. V shed 2 bases and J 4 bases; nucleotides not matched to a gene: 7. The CDR3 here is CASSPASGSRYEQYF. CDR3 in DNA: TGTGCCAGCTCACCAGCGAGCGGGAGCCGATACGAGCAGTACTTC.

This chain links TRBV6-1 with TRBJ1-1; D may be TRBD1 (5 bases). The CDR3 has 14 amino acids. The V gene lost 0 bases and the J gene lost 2 bases, with 7 bases spanning the gap. CDR1 and CDR2 from the germline V gene are MNHNS and SASEGT. CDR3 region: CASSEATVNTEAFF. DNA for the CDR3: TGTGCCAGCAGTGAAGCGACAGTCAACACTGAAGCTTTCTTT.

CDR3: CASSGNARLEQYF. DNA for the CDR3: TGTGCCAGCAGTGGAAACGCTAGGCTCGAGCAGTACTTC. This chain links TRBV25-1 with TRBJ2-7, with D uncertain. V lost 4 bases and J 6 bases, leaving 13 bases between the germline ends. CDR3 length: 13 residues. CDR1 is MGHDK and CDR2 is SYGVNS in the germline V gene.

The J gene is TRBJ1-2, the V gene TRBV6-6, with D hard to call. The V end lost 5 bases, the J end lost 7 bases, and 11 bases lay between the germline ends. The CDR3 runs 12 residues. Germline CDR1 reads MNHNY; CDR2 reads SVGAGI (reference sequence). This chain's CDR3 is CASSKNPGGYTF. The CDR3 coding sequence is TGTGCCAGCAGTAAGAACCCAGGTGGCTACACCTTC.

The rearrangement uses TRBV7-2 and TRBJ2-3; 9 nucleotides line up with TRBD2. Unmatched junction bases numbered 11, after V lost 5 bases and J lost 2 bases. The CDR3 runs 17 residues. Looked up from germline, CDR1 is SGHTA and CDR2 is FQGNSA. CDR3 sequence reads: CASSRRSGRGYTDTQYF. The DNA for the CDR3 is TGTGCCAGCAGCAGACGTAGCGGGAGAGGGTACACAGATACGCAGTATTTT.

This clone was seen more than once but under ten times. The chain carries TRBV4-1 and TRBJ2-7; TRBD1 might be the D (6 bases). With 0 bases removed from V and 2 bases from J, the gap between germline ends came to 8 bases. The CDR3 is made up of 14 amino acids. Germline CDR1 and CDR2: MGHRA and YSYEKL. Here the CDR3 reads CASSQDQGTYEQYF. The CDR3 nucleotides read TGCGCCAGCAGCCAAGATCAGGGGACCTACGAGCAGTACTTC.

Concerning this clone itself: This specimen includes other DNA sequences encoding the same CDR3. J is TRBJ2-1 and V is TRBV7-2; TRBD2 is a possible D gene (5 bases). The CDR3 runs to 15 residues. Germline V gene data show CDR1 as SGHTA and CDR2 as FQGNSA. Trimming took off 5 bases at V and 0 bases at J, with 11 bases between the two ends. The CDR3 DNA reads as TGTGCCAGCAGCCCCCTAGCTAGCTCCTACAATGAGCAGTTCTTC. Protein: CASSPLASSYNEQFF.

The V gene is TRBV13, the J gene TRBJ2-7, with D uncertain. The germline V gene encodes CDR1 PRHDT and CDR2 FYEKMQ (reference sequence). CDR3 length: 11 residues. V was shortened by 1 base and J by 6 bases, with 4 bases between the two germline ends. The CDR3: CASSLACEQYF. The CDR3 region has the DNA TGTGCCAGCAGCTTAGCGTGCGAGCAGTACTTC.

The chain joins TRBV7-9 to TRBJ2-1; 11 bases are a match to TRBD2. Germline CDR1 SEHNR, CDR2 FQNEAQ (reference sequence). With V trimmed by 1 base and J by 7 bases, 3 bases remained unmatched. This CDR3 is built from 15 residues. CDR3 residues: CASSLVAGGPNEQFF. Written as DNA, the CDR3 is TGTGCCAGCAGCTTAGTAGCGGGAGGGCCAAATGAGCAGTTCTTC.

This clone was recorded once. The CDR3: CASSLGTSGSKNEQYF. The DNA of the CDR3 is TGTGCCAGCTCACTAGGGACTAGCGGGAGTAAAAACGAGCAGTACTTC. The chain is built from TRBV18 and TRBJ2-7, with 14 bases that match TRBD2. The ends lost 4 bases at V and 5 bases at J; junction bases unmatched: 7. The CDR3 extends over 16 amino acids. Germline V gene sequence: CDR1 KGHSH, CDR2 LQKENI.

V gene TRBV7-9 combines with J gene TRBJ2-7; no definite D call. The CDR3 consists of 13 residues. The V and J ends lost 1 base and 4 bases respectively, with 8 bases between them. Germline loops: CDR1 SEHNR, CDR2 FQNEAQ (reference sequence). The CDR3 here is CASSLGAGYEQYF. As DNA, the CDR3 is TGTGCCAGCAGCTTAGGGGCTGGTTACGAGCAGTACTTC.

The chain has TRBV28 and TRBJ2-5, with 7 bases lining up with TRBD2. Unmatched junction bases numbered 5, after V lost 5 bases and J lost 5 bases. The CDR3 runs to 13 residues. Germline-derived CDR1 and CDR2 are MDHEN and SYDVKM. This CDR3 is CASSAPGGETQYF. CDR3 DNA sequence: TGTGCCAGCAGTGCCCCGGGAGGCGAGACCCAGTACTTC.